This is a list of T cell receptor beta chains from one sample in a study of blood T cell repertoires in COVID-19. TCRdb keeps only in-frame clones here, not all; method: immunoSEQ multiplex PCR. The sample holds around 50,000 clones; roughly 80% are singletons and the top ten take 5.8%. The specimen was PBMCs or T cells enriched from blood (not recorded which). The source is a woman between 45 and 60 years old with acute COVID-19. Both conserved end residues are part of each CDR3.

v_call,cdr3_aa
TRBV2,CASVTGTSSYNEQFF
TRBV6-5,CASNRDLTDTQYF
TRBV7-6,CASSLAGTGSEAFF
TRBV30,CAWTPRDTEAFF
TRBV19,CASSPRGQGEGSTDTQYF
TRBV6-5,CASGLQGSGANVLTF
TRBV11-2,CASSRTTNTEAFF
TRBV19,CATRAGVTEAFF
TRBV6-1,CASSELRLGNTIYF
TRBV5-1,CASSLRRDRGTDTQYF
TRBV5-4,CASSTTSGGGGYNEQFF
TRBV10-1,CASSESPDSSGNTIYF
TRBV27,CASSSTDRGDSPLHF
TRBV29-1,CSSQGYNEQFF
TRBV9,CASSKGGAGANVLTF
TRBV15,CATSSNTAGFSPLHF
TRBV30,CAWSEAGKGKIYEQYF
TRBV9,CASSVAPGQGYGYTF
TRBV6-5,CASSYHTDRERYTF
TRBV2,CASSPLRQGPNTEAFF
TRBV4-1,CASSLGLAGAYHQYF
TRBV30,CAWSSGQGSNQPQHF
TRBV5-1,CASSPIQSGELFF
TRBV6-5,CASSWDKASSPYTF
TRBV23-1,CASSQGDTNYGYTF
TRBV5-4,CAGKDSLNEKLFF
TRBV4-2,CASRRQRNGELFF
TRBV12-3/TRBV12-4,CASSLNQGLEAFF
TRBV12-3/TRBV12-4,CASRRTVEQFF
TRBV9,CASSVDWRDNQPQHF
TRBV28,CASSRYTGHTEAFF
TRBV27,CASSRTGGYEQYF
TRBV7-2,CASSPPERNTEAFF
TRBV6-5,CASSFDRDTGELFF
TRBV7-9,CASSLDSGAKFF
TRBV14,CASSPQDRALRVLSGYTF
TRBV2,CASSTGTGYYEQYF
TRBV12-3/TRBV12-4,CASSLGRGGAQYF
TRBV28,CASTWDSYIYGYTF
TRBV4-1,CASSRLAGGQDTQYF
TRBV3-1/TRBV3-2,CASSLSGTRDTGELFF
TRBV24-1,CATSDSQGTGDYEQYF
TRBV24-1,CATSDLTSGGSVTDTQYF
TRBV19,CASRLGQGRNTEAFF
TRBV7-2,CASSLDASGANSPLHF
TRBV4-1,CASSQDFGGLQPQHF
TRBV19,CASSPYNPGNQPQHF
TRBV18,CASSSTGGREQPQHF
TRBV19,CASSIVSFSNQPQHF
TRBV9,CASSVGESPVEAFF
TRBV19,CASSIENRASYGYTF
TRBV2,CASLWTGDSYEQYF
TRBV7-9,CASSPPRTRVHEQFF